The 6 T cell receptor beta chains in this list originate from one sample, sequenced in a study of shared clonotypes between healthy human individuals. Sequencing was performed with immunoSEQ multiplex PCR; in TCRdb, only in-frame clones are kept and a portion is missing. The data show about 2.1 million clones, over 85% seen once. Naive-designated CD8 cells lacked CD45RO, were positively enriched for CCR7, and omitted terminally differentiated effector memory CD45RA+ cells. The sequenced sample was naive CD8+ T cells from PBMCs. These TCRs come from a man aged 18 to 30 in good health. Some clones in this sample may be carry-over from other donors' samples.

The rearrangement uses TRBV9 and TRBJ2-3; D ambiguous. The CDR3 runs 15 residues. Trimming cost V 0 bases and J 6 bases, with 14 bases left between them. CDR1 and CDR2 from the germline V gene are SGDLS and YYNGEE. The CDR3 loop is CASSVAGLVYDTQYF. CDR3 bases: TGTGCCAGCAGCGTAGCTGGGCTAGTCTACGATACGCAGTATTTT.

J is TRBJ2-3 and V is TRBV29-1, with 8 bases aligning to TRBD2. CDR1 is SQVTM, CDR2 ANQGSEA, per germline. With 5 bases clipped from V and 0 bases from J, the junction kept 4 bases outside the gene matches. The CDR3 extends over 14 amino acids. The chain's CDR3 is CSVRAGDSTDTQYF. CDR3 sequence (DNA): TGCAGCGTTAGAGCGGGAGATAGCACAGATACGCAGTATTTT.

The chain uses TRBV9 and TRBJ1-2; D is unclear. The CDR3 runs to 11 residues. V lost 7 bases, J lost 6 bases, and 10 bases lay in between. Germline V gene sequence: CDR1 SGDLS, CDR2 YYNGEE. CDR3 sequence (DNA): TGTGCCAGCGGCCCGGGAAATGGCTACACCTTC. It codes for CASGPGNGYTF.

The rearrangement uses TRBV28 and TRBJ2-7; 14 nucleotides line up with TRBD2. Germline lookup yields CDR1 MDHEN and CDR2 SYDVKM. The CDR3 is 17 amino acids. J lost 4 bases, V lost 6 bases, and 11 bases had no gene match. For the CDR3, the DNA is TGTGCCAGCAGCCGGAAGGGACTAGCGGGGGCCCCGTACGAGCAGTACTTC. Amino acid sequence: CASSRKGLAGAPYEQYF. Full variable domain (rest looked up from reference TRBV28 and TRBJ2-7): DVKVTQSSRYLVKRTGEKVFLECVQDMDHENMFWYRQDPGLGLRLIYFSYDVKMKEKGDIPEGYSVSREKKERFSLILESASTNQTSMYLCASSRKGLAGAPYEQYFGPGTRLTVT.

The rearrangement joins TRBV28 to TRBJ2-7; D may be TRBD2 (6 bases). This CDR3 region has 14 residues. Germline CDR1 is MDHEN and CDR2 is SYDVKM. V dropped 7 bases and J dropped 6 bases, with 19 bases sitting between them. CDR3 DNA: TGTGCCAGCACAGGGACTGAAATAGTAGGCGAGCAGTACTTC. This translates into CASTGTEIVGEQYF.

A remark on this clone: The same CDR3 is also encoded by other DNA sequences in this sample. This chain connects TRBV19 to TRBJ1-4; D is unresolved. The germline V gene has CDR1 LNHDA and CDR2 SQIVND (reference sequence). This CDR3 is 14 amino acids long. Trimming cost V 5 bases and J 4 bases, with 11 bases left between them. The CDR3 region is CASSPRTGNEKLFF. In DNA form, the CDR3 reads TGTGCCAGTAGTCCACGGACCGGTAATGAAAAACTGTTTTTT. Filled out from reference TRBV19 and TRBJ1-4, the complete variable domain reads DGGITQSPKYLFRKEGQNVTLSCEQNLNHDAMYWYRQDPGQGLRLIYYSQIVNDFQKGDIAEGYSVSREKKESFPLTVTSAQKNPTAFYLCASSPRTGNEKLFFGSGTQLSVL.